The rows below give T cell receptor beta chains drawn from one sample of a study of post-analysis software for immune sequencing data. TCRdb recomputed calls from the PCR reads with MiXCR, one row per CDR3 protein. The profile covers roughly 870,000 distinct CDR3 sequences, with approximately 53% appearing a single time and about 4.8% taken by the ten largest. Sequences were obtained from blood. The origin of the receptors is a girl between 10 and 17 years old with multiple sclerosis. Each CDR3 is given with its conserved first and last residue. The D gene is left open where the match is weak. Rows may omit the clone size; those that give it use once, few, many or a size class.

>TRBJ2-7|-|-|TRBV14
CASSQDAGSAYEQYF
TGTGCCAGCAGCCAAGATGCAGGGTCGGCCTACGAGCAGTACTTC
>TRBJ1-1|-|TRBD1|TRBV7-6
CASSSTLATGGNTEAFF
TGTGCCAGCAGCTCCACACTCGCGACAGGGGGGAACACTGAAGCTTTCTTT
>TRBJ2-7|few|TRBD2|TRBV7-9
CASSYVGGRHSYEQYF
TGTGCCAGCAGCTACGTAGGCGGGAGGCACTCCTACGAGCAGTACTTC
>TRBJ2-5|-|TRBD2|TRBV3-1
CASRGGGVRETQYF
TGTGCCAGCAGAGGCGGGGGGGTTCGGGAGACCCAGTACTTC
>TRBJ2-3|few|-|TRBV12-3/TRBV12-4
CASRRPLREFRDTQYF
TGTGCCAGCAGACGCCCGCTCAGGGAGTTCAGGGATACGCAGTATTTT
>TRBJ2-4|-|TRBD2|TRBV6-1
CASSLGLAGTLAKNIQYF
TGTGCCAGCAGCCTGGGACTAGCGGGAACCCTAGCCAAAAACATTCAGTACTTC
>TRBJ2-7|few|-|TRBV20-1
CSARDWSSYEQYF
TGCAGTGCTAGGGACTGGAGCTCCTACGAGCAGTACTTC
>TRBJ2-4|-|-|TRBV20-1
CSANLAGAGDIQYF
TGCAGTGCTAACCTGGCGGGGGCCGGGGACATTCAGTACTTC
>TRBJ2-5|-|-|TRBV29-1
CSVEDAQLRETQYF
TGCAGCGTTGAGGACGCCCAACTCAGAGAGACCCAGTACTTC
>TRBJ2-5|-|TRBD1|TRBV20-1
CSARKRDREETQYF
TGCAGTGCTAGAAAGCGGGACAGGGAAGAGACCCAGTACTTC
>TRBJ1-2|-|TRBD1|TRBV6-4
CASSDRDSGGYTF
TGTGCCAGCAGTGACCGGGACAGTGGTGGCTACACCTTC
>TRBJ2-1|-|TRBD2|TRBV20-1
CSARVAGRSYNEQFF
TGCAGTGCTAGAGTAGCGGGCCGCTCCTACAATGAGCAGTTCTTC
>TRBJ1-1|-|-|TRBV29-1
CSVHKLEAFF
TGCAGCGTTCACAAGCTTGAAGCTTTCTTT
>TRBJ2-7|few|TRBD1|TRBV5-1
CASNPGQGISEQYF
TGCGCCAGCAACCCGGGACAGGGCATCAGCGAGCAGTACTTC
>TRBJ2-7|-|TRBD2|TRBV12-3/TRBV12-4
CASSFRTSGTGTTGEQYF
TGTGCCAGCAGTTTTCGGACTAGCGGGACTGGAACTACGGGAGAGCAGTACTTC
>TRBJ2-7|few|TRBD2|TRBV27
CASSQTSGITYEQYF
TGTGCCAGCAGTCAGACTAGCGGGATCACCTACGAGCAGTACTTC
>TRBJ2-4|-|-|TRBV7-2
CASSSDSIAKNIQYF
TGTGCCAGCAGCTCGGACAGCATAGCCAAAAACATTCAGTACTTC
>TRBJ2-5|-|-|TRBV3-1
CASSQDPWAETQYF
TGTGCCAGCAGCCAAGATCCCTGGGCGGAGACCCAGTACTTC
>TRBJ1-2|-|-|TRBV18
CASSPSDSRGHTF
TGTGCCAGCTCACCATCCGACAGCCGGGGCCACACCTTC
>TRBJ2-5|-|-|TRBV18
CASSDAYKQETQYF
TGTGCCAGCTCAGATGCGTACAAGCAAGAGACCCAGTACTTC
>TRBJ2-7|many|TRBD1|TRBV6-6
CASSYRDRGYEQYF
TGTGCCAGCAGTTACCGGGACAGGGGCTACGAGCAGTACTTC
>TRBJ2-3|-|TRBD2|TRBV5-1
CASSSGTSGRAKDTQYF
TGCGCCAGCAGCTCGGGGACTAGCGGGAGGGCCAAGGATACGCAGTATTTT
>TRBJ2-1|-|-|TRBV5-1
CASSPNGGTYNEQFF
TGCGCCAGCTCTCCGAATGGCGGGACCTACAATGAGCAGTTCTTC
>TRBJ2-7|-|-|TRBV29-1
CSVGGTAPREQYF
TGCAGCGTTGGAGGGACGGCCCCCCGCGAGCAGTACTTC
>TRBJ1-2|few|-|TRBV7-2
CASSLGPQNYGYTF
TGTGCCAGCAGTCTAGGTCCGCAAAACTATGGCTACACCTTC
>TRBJ2-5|few|-|TRBV11-2
CASSLIRAAGQETQYF
TGTGCCAGCAGCTTAATCCGAGCAGCAGGACAAGAGACCCAGTACTTC
>TRBJ2-1|-|TRBD1|TRBV19
CASTGSGGYNEQFF
TGTGCCAGTACGGGTTCAGGGGGATACAATGAGCAGTTCTTC
>TRBJ2-5|many|-|TRBV29-1
CSVAGETQYF
TGCAGCGTTGCGGGGGAGACCCAGTACTTC
>TRBJ2-3|-|TRBD2|TRBV5-1
CASSSGLASTDTQYF
TGCGCCAGCAGCAGTGGACTAGCGAGCACAGATACGCAGTATTTT
>TRBJ2-1|-|-|TRBV5-1
CASSYPGRGQISSYNEQFF
TGCGCCAGCAGTTACCCCGGGCGGGGTCAAATTAGCTCCTACAATGAGCAGTTCTTC
>TRBJ2-7|once|-|TRBV6-1
CASTSRSYEQYF
TGTGCCAGCACTTCGCGGTCCTACGAGCAGTACTTC
>TRBJ1-4|-|-|TRBV6-1
CAPAKPSRDQGEKLFF
TGTGCCCCAGCAAAACCTTCCCGAGACCAAGGAGAAAAACTGTTTTTT
>TRBJ1-2|-|-|TRBV20-1
CSAKLWDTGYTF
TGCAGTGCTAAGCTATGGGACACCGGCTACACCTTC
>TRBJ2-7|few|-|TRBV4-1
CASSQVEGSPYEQYF
TGCGCCAGCAGCCAAGTTGAGGGGTCCCCCTACGAGCAGTACTTC
>TRBJ2-1|-|TRBD2|TRBV18
CASSPLGSGGRDANEQFF
TGTGCCAGCTCACCATTGGGAAGCGGGGGACGCGACGCCAATGAGCAGTTCTTC
>TRBJ2-3|few|TRBD2|TRBV7-9
CASSRGTSGTTDTQYF
TGTGCCAGCAGCCGCGGGACTAGCGGGACCACAGATACGCAGTATTTT
>TRBJ2-7|-|-|TRBV18
CASSYANYEQYF
TGTGCCAGCTCCTATGCCAACTACGAGCAGTACTTC